This TCR beta chain was sequenced for a study of blood T cell repertoires in COVID-19 (dated by TCRdb to the early 2020s). Regarding the research as a whole: Collaborator samples came from the United States, Italy and Spain and covered acute and convalescent phases of COVID-19. The prospective study material was composed of cDNA or gDNA derived from T cells, B-cell-depleted T cells, or PBMCs. The dataset comprised deeply sampled blood TCRbeta repertoires from subjects exposed to, actively infected with, or recovered from COVID-19. The repertoires were released in a freely available public database intended as a resource for research on the immune response to SARS-CoV-2. The samples were drawn from two sources: the first 160 participants of the ongoing ImmuneRACE study, and approximately 1,300 subjects contributed by 6 global collaborators. The sample metadata nearly always contained a de-identified subject ID, COVID-19 status, age in years and sex. Where available, HLA class I and class II types were taken from metadata supplied by the sample provider and were not determined by assay-based typing.

TCRbeta CDR3 regions were amplified from genomic DNA using the immunoSEQ Assay, a bias-controlled multiplex PCR. The paper's data handling went like this. Within the assay, amplification of reference gene primers was used to estimate how many nucleated cells each sample contained. To quantify the absolute abundance of each unique TCRbeta CDR3 rearrangement, sequence reads were collapsed and filtered. For each sample, productive Simpson clonality was calculated by taking the square root of Simpson's diversity index across productive rearrangements. As stored in TCRdb, this immuneACCESS dataset retains in-frame rearrangements with V and J assigned. A fraction of the clones does not appear; measured against another copy, unresolved V genes explain less than half of the discrepancy, and the remainder lacks a known reason. V and J calls and clone size are copied from that table; D and trimming were computed from the DNA. In all, the sample holds around 200,000 clones, and about 85% of those were seen once. Around 18% of the sample is taken by the ten largest.

The germline V gene gives CDR1 as MNHEY and CDR2 as SVGEGT. Reading from cysteine to phenylalanine, the CDR3 counts 12 amino acids. The only DNA kept is the CDR3, 36 bases in frame from the first base. V was cut back by 6 bases and J by 6 bases, leaving a gap of 12 bases between them. With respect to this clone: It lacks a known antigen. Base qualities are missing; no much larger clone stands one base away.

Study-wide findings and limitations: How much clinical and demographic metadata was included differed by source and by participant, and the metadata was provided uncurated.

The collaborating institutions used their own protocols to collect whole blood in K2EDTA tubes. For TCRbeta analysis, collaborator samples were shipped as frozen whole blood, as isolated PBMCs, or as DNA extracted from either sample type. The rearranged chain carries TRBV6-2 or TRBV6-3 and TRBJ2-7; a weak D assignment points to TRBD2 (6 bases agree). The sequence was obtained from an elderly woman with active or convalescent COVID-19. Sequencing used peripheral blood. The CDR3 corresponds to CASSQEGSEQYF. The DNA is as follows: TGTGCCAGCAGCCAGGAGGGTTCCGAGCAGTACTTC.